This T cell receptor beta chain was retrieved from a study of CD8 T cells in ankylosing spondylitis. This CDR3 region has 14 residues. Germline V CDR1 and CDR2: SGHRS, YFSETQ. The V gene end was trimmed by 2 bases and the J gene end by 6 bases; junction bases not matched to a gene: 6. Construction of TCR beta libraries was performed using quantitative 5'-RACE with molecular barcodes. TCRdb fed the 5' RACE reads into MiXCR, producing one record per CDR3 protein. The sample contains about 540,000 distinct CDR3 sequences, over 9.5% of which appear only once. General study points: Those disease-linked clones were CD8+; they were also relatively rare in peripheral blood. Among TCR beta sequences, a motif of several highly homologous variants appeared characteristic of ankylosing spondylitis blood. Matched ankylosing spondylitis synovial fluid reportedly showed significant enrichment of disease-linked clones.

As regards this clonotype: The antigen remains undetermined.

The specimen was blood, either unsorted or a sorted T cell fraction (not recorded which). The V and J genes are TRBV5-1 and TRBJ1-2; 8 positions agree with TRBD1. The TCR was taken from a male donor with ankylosing spondylitis. In DNA, the CDR3 is TGCGCCAGCAGCTTACCGGGACAGGACGATGGCTACACCTTC. The encoded protein is CASSLPGQDDGYTF.